This T cell receptor beta chain emerged from a study of cytomegalovirus exposure and HLA in healthy donors. PCR was performed using 60 Vbeta and 13 Jbeta primers. The data were produced by immunoSEQ multiplex PCR, yet TCRdb's version contains in-frame clones alone and is incomplete. The sample contains around 180,000 clones, approximately 80% of which appear only once. As to this clone: The antigen remains undetermined.

The CDR3 runs to 14 residues. In germline, CDR1 is MNHNS, CDR2 SASEGT. V dropped 4 bases and J dropped 7 bases, with 15 bases sitting between them. Whole-study findings and limits: Other equally common chains were less clonally expanded than HLA-associated TCR beta chains, a later analysis showed. CMV serostatus stood as the only immune exposure information on hand.

The sequence was collected from a woman aged 40 to 50 in good health and CMV-seronegative. The rearrangement uses TRBV6-1 and TRBJ2-3, with D maybe TRBD1 (7 bases). Input material: PBMCs. The CDR3 coding sequence is TGTGCCAGCAGTGCAGGACAGGCGGGGAATACGCAGTATTTT. Amino acid sequence: CASSAGQAGNTQYF.